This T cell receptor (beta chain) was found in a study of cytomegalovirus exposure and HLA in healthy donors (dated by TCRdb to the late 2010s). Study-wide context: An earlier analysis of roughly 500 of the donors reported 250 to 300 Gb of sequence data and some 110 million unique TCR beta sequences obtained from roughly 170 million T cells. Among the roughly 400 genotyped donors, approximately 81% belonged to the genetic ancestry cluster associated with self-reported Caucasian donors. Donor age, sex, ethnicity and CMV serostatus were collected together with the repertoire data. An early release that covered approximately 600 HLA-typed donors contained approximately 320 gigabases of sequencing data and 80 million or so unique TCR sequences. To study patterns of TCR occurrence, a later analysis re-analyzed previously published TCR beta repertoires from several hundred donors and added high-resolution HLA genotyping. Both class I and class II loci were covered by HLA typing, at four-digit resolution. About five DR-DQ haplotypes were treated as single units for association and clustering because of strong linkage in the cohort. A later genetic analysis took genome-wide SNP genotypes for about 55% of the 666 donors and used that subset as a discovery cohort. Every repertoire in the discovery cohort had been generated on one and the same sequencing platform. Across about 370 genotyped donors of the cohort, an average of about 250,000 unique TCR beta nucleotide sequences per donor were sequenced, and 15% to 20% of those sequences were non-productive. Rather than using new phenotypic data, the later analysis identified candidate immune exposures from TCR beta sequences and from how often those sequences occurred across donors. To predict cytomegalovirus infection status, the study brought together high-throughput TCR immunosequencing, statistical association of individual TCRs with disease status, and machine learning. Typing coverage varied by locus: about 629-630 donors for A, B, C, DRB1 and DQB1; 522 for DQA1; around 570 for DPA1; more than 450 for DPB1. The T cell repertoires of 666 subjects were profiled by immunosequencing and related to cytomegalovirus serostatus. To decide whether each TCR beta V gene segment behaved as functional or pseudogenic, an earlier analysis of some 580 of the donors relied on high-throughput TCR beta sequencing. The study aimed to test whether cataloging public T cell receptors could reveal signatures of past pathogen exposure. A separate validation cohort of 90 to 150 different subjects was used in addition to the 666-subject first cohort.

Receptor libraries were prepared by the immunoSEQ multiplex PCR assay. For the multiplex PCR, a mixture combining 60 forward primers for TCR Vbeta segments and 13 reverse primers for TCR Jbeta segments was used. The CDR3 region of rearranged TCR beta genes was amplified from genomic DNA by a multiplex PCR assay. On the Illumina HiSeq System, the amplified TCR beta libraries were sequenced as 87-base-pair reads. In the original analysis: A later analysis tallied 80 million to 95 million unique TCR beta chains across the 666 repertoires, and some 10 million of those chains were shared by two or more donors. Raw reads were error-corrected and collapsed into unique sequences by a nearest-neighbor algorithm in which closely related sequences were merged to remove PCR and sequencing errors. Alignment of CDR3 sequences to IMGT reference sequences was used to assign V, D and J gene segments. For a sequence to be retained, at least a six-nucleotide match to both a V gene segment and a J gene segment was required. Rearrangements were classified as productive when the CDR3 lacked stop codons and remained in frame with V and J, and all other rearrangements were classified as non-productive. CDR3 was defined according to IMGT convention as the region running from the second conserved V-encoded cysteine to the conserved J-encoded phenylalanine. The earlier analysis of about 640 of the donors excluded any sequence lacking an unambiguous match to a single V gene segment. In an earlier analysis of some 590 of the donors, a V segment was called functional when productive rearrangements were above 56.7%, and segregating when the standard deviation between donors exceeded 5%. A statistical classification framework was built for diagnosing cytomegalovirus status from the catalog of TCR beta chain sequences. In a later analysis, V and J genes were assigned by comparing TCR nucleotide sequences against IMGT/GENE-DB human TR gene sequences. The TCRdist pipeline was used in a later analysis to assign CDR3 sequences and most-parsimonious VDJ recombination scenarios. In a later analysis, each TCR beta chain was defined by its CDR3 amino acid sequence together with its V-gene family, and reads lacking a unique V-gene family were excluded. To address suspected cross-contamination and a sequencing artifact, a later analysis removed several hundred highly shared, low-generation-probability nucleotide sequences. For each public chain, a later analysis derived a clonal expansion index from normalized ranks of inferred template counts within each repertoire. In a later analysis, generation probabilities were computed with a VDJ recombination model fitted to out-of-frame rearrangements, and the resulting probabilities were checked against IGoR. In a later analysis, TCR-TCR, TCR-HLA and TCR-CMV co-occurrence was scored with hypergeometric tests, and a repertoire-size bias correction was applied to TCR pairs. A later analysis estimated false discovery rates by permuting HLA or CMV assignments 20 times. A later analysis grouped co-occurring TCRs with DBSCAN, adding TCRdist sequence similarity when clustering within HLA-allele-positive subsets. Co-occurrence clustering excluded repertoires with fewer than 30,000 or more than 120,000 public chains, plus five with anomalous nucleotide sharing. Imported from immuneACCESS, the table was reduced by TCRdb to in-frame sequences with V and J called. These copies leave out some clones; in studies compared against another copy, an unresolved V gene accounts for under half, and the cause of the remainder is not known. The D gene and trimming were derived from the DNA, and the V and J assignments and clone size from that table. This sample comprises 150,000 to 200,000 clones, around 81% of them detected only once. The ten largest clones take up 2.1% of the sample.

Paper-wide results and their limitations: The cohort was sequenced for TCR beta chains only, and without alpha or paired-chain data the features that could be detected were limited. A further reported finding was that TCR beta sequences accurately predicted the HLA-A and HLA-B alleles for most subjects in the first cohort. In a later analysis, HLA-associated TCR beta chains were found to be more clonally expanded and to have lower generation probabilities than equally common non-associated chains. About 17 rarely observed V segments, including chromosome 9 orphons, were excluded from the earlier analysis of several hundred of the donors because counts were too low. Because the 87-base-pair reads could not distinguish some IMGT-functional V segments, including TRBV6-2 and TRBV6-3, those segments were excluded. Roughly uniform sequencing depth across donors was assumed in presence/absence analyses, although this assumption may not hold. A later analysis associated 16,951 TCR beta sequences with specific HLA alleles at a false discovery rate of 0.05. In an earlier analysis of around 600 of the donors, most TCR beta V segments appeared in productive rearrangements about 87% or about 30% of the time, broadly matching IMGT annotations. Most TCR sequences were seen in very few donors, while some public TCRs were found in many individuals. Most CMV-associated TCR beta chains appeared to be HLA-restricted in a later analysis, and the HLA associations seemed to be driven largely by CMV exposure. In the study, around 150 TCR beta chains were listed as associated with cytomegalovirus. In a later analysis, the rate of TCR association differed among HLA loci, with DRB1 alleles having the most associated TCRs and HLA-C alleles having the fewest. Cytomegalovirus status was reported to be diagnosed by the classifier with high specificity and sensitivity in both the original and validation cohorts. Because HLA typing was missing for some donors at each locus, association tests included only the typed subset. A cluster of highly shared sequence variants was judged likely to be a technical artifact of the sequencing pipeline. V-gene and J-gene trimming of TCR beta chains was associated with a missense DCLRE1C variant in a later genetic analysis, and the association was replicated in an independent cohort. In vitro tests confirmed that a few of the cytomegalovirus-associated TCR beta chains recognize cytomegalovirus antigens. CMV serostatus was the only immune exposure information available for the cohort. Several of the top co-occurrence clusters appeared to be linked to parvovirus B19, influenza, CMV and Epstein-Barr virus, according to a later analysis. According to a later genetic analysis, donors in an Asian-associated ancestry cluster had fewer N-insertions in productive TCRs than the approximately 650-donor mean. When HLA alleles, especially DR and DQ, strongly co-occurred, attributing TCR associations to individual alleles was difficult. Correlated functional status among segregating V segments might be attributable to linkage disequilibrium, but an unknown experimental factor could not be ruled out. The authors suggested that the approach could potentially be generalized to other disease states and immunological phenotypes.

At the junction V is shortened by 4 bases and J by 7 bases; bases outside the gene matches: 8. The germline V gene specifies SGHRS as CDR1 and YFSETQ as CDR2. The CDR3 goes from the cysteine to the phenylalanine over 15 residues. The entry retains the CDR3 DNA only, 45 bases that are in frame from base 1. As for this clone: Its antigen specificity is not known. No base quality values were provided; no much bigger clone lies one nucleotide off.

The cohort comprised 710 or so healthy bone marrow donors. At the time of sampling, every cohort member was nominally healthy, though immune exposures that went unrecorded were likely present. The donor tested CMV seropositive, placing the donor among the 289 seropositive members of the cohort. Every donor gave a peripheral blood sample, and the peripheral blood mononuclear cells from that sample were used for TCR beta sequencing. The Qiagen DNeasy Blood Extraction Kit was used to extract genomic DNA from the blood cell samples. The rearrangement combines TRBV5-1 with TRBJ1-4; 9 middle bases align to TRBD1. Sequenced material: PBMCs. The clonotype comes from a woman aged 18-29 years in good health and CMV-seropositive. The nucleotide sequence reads TGCGCCAGCAGCCAAGACAGGGGGAATGGTGAAAAACTGTTTTTT. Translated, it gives CASSQDRGNGEKLFF.